What follows are 19 T cell receptor beta chains derived from one specimen sequenced in a study of blood T cell repertoires in COVID-19. The protocol was immunoSEQ multiplex PCR, while the TCRdb copy is restricted to in-frame clones and leaves out a portion. The sample lists about 300,000 clones; 85% to 90% were seen once. The sequenced sample consisted of peripheral blood. Receptors were obtained from a woman in her forties or fifties with COVID-19, enrolled during active disease.

The CDR3 loop is CASSPTLSGTGELFF. DNA for the CDR3: TGTGCCAGCAGCCCCACCTTATCGGGCACCGGGGAGCTGTTTTTT. The chain is built from TRBV2 and TRBJ2-2; D ambiguous. Trimming cost V 6 bases and J 4 bases, with 15 bases left between them. This CDR3 spans 15 amino acids. Germline assignment: CDR1 SNHLY and CDR2 FYNNEI.

The genes are TRBV6-1 and TRBJ1-1; perhaps TRBD1 as D (6 bases). V was shortened by 2 bases and J by 2 bases, with 18 bases between the two germline ends. Germline V gene lookup returns CDR1 MNHNS and CDR2 SASEGT. This CDR3 spans 17 amino acids. CDR3 sequence (DNA): TGTGCCAGCAGTGAATGGTCTTCAGGGGTGAGAAACACTGAAGCTTTCTTT. It specifies CASSEWSSGVRNTEAFF.

The V call is TRBV7-6, the J call TRBJ1-5; tentative D call: TRBD1 (6 bases). Between the trimmed V and J ends, which lost 3 bases and 7 bases, there was a span of 10 bases. Germline V CDR1 and CDR2: SGHVS, FNYEAQ. The CDR3 extends over 13 amino acids. The CDR3 nucleotides read TGTGCCAGCAGCTTCAGGGGCGGGCAGCCCCAGCATTTT. It codes for CASSFRGGQPQHF.

The genes are TRBV20-1 and TRBJ2-5; D remains unclear. V lost 5 bases and J 4 bases, leaving 8 bases between the germline ends. The CDR3 contains 11 residues. Germline lookup yields CDR1 DFQATT and CDR2 SNEGSKA (reference sequence). Written as DNA, the CDR3 is TGCAGTGCTCCCCGGTCAGAGACCCAGTACTTC. This gives the protein CSAPRSETQYF.

This chain connects TRBV12-3 or TRBV12-4 to TRBJ2-7; 7 bases are a match to TRBD1. The CDR3 sequence is 13 residues long. V shed 4 bases and J 7 bases; nucleotides not matched to a gene: 7. Here the CDR3 DNA reads TGTGCCAGCAGTTCACAGGGGTTTGGAGAGCAGTACTTC. It is translated as CASSSQGFGEQYF.

For this clone: The sample carries other DNA sequences with the same CDR3. The chain recombines TRBV30 with TRBJ2-3, with 10 bases fitting TRBD2. CDR1 and CDR2 from the germline V gene are GTSNPN and SVGIG (reference sequence). CDR3 length: 14 amino acids. The trim removed 0 bases at V and 3 bases at J, leaving 0 bases unmatched. CDR3 sequence: CAWSVLAGTDTQYF. For the CDR3, the DNA is TGTGCCTGGAGTGTACTAGCGGGGACAGATACGCAGTATTTT.

The chain links TRBV4-3 to TRBJ2-3, with D possibly matching TRBD2 (5 bases). Germline-derived CDR1 and CDR2 are LGHNA and YSLEER. Trimming pared 4 bases from V and 3 bases from J, leaving 14 bases between. The CDR3 extends over 15 amino acids. CDR3 region: CASSREAAMTDTQYF. CDR3 bases: TGCGCCAGCAGCCGGGAAGCGGCTATGACAGATACGCAGTATTTT.

The rearrangement links TRBV7-9 to TRBJ1-2; 7 nucleotides line up with TRBD1. From germline, CDR1 is SEHNR and CDR2 FQNEAQ (reference sequence). CDR3 length: 12 residues. Trimming cost V 0 bases and J 13 bases; bases outside gene matches: 5. The CDR3 sequence is CASSLARGQSTF. The CDR3 bases are TGTGCCAGCAGCTTAGCGAGGGGGCAGTCCACCTTC.

The chain employs TRBV6-6 and TRBJ1-6; 7 positions agree with TRBD1. This CDR3 contains 13 residues. The junction had 6 bases not matched to a gene; V was cut back by 8 bases and J by 8 bases. CDR1 MNHNY and CDR2 SVGAGI come from the germline V gene (reference sequence). Here the CDR3 DNA reads TGTGCCAGCCAGCAGGGGGAAGATTCACCCCTCCACTTT. It yields the protein CASQQGEDSPLHF.

In the case of this clone: One end of the junction does not line up with germline, which may come from a read error. V and J are TRBV5-1 and TRBJ1-1; no definite D call. Germline V gives CDR1 SGHRS, CDR2 YFSETQ. The CDR3 is 12 amino acids. The CDR3 here is CASSHGNAEAFF. In nucleotides, the CDR3 is TGCGCCAGCAGCCACGGGAACGCTGAAGCTTTCTTT.

V gene TRBV18 combines with J gene TRBJ1-1; TRBD1 matches at 10 bases. CDR1 and CDR2 (germline): KGHSH, LQKENI. The CDR3 loop spans 14 amino acids. With 3 bases clipped from V and 11 bases from J, the junction kept 9 bases outside the gene matches. This CDR3 reads CASSPIGQGDRAFF. CDR3 bases: TGTGCCAGCTCACCTATTGGACAGGGGGATAGGGCTTTCTTT.

The chain combines TRBV5-5 with TRBJ1-2; D uncertain. This CDR3 is 12 amino acids long. Per germline, CDR1 SGHKS and CDR2 YYEKEE (reference sequence). V lost 2 bases, J lost 4 bases, and 6 bases lay in between. The CDR3 nucleotides read TGTGCCAGCAGCTTCGACACCTATGGCTACACCTTC. This sequence encodes CASSFDTYGYTF.

This chain uses TRBV4-2 with TRBJ2-7; D possibly corresponds to TRBD2 (5 bases). Per the germline V gene, CDR1 is LGHNA and CDR2 is YNFKEQ. Trimming left V 0 bases short and J 5 bases short, with 14 bases between. This CDR3 region has 15 residues. CDR3 sequence: CASSQEAQRVHEQYF. The CDR3 DNA reads TGTGCCAGCAGCCAAGAAGCGCAGAGGGTCCACGAGCAGTACTTC.

This chain connects TRBV6-5 to TRBJ1-4; D is unresolved. Trimming cost V 2 bases and J 5 bases, with 12 bases left between them. Germline V lookup: CDR1 MNHEY, CDR2 SVGAGI. This CDR3 region has 15 residues. CDR3: CASSYGRNRNEKLFF. The CDR3 DNA reads as TGTGCCAGCAGTTACGGTCGCAACCGGAATGAAAAACTGTTTTTT.

The chain combines TRBV21-1 with TRBJ2-3; the table's D call, TRBD2, has no DNA check behind it. TRBV21-1 is classified as a pseudogene. This CDR3 has 18 residues. As DNA, the CDR3 is TGTGCCAGCAGCAAAAAGCCCCTTGGGACTTCCGTCACAGATACGCAGTATTTT. Translation: CASSKKPLGTSVTDTQYF.

The rearrangement joins TRBV7-2 to TRBJ2-7; 11 bases agree with TRBD2. The trim removed 5 bases at V and 3 bases at J, leaving 9 bases unmatched. Germline lookup yields CDR1 SGHTA and CDR2 FQGNSA. The CDR3 loop spans 16 amino acids. CDR3 sequence (DNA): TGTGCCAGCAGCGCGCGGACTAGCGGGCAGCTCTACGAGCAGTACTTC. Its translation: CASSARTSGQLYEQYF.

The chain has TRBV27 and TRBJ1-2, with D perhaps TRBD1 (5 bases). The V gene's germline CDR1 is MNHEY and CDR2 SMNVEV (reference sequence). This CDR3 comprises 15 residues. Trimming took 5 bases from V and 8 from J, leaving 21 bases between them. The CDR3 spells CASSPTRGSTRGYTF. Here the CDR3 DNA reads TGTGCCAGCAGTCCGACCCGGGGGAGCACCAGGGGCTACACCTTC.

This chain connects TRBV7-2 to TRBJ2-5; D not certain. CDR1 is SGHTA and CDR2 is FQGNSA in the germline V gene. The germline V and J ends were trimmed by 5 bases and 0 bases, with 7 bases remaining between them. The length of the CDR3 is 13 residues. This CDR3 reads CASSPQDQETQYF. DNA of the CDR3: TGTGCCAGCAGCCCCCAGGACCAAGAGACCCAGTACTTC.

The chain is built from TRBV15 and TRBJ2-2; TRBD1 matches 9 bases. The CDR3 loop spans 15 amino acids. The germline gives CDR1 LNHNV, CDR2 YYDKDF (reference sequence). The V gene end was trimmed by 3 bases and the J gene end by 7 bases; junction bases not matched to a gene: 6. The CDR3 sequence: CATSRGDRVGGELFF. In nucleotides, the CDR3 is TGTGCCACCAGCAGGGGGGACAGGGTTGGCGGGGAGCTGTTTTTT.